The present T cell receptor (beta chain) was sequenced within a study of human T cells and chemical hapten exposure (dated by TCRdb to the early 2020s). Background for the entire study: For sensitization, 2% DPC in acetone was applied to a 2 cm by 2 cm area of upper inner arm skin. Weekly therapeutic DPC doses were additionally applied to the scalp of patients throughout the roughly 24-week study period. Patch testing on the upper back used Finn chambers containing 0.01% DPC, with scoring done after 6 days according to International Contact Dermatitis Research Group standards. Most of the patients in the cohort were female, and the cohort covered alopecia areata with under or over 50% scalp involvement, alopecia totalis and alopecia universalis. The libraries were sequenced as a pool, and the TCR yield per sample differed mostly because of small variations in library volumes within the pool. Peripheral blood TCR repertoire changes were tracked in vivo in alopecia patients during primary and secondary sensitization to the hapten diphenylcyclopropenone (DPC). Blood was sampled from patients pre-sensitization (week 0) and at 2, 6 and about 24 weeks after DPC sensitization. Blood for TCR sequencing was provided by twenty-nine alopecia patients at one to four time points (pre-sensitization, 2, 6 and 24 weeks).

Points the paper makes about the study in general: Patch test score was positively correlated with the number of PT1 expanded TCRs, with significance at thresholds 8, 16 and 32 but not at 4. Alopecia, a presumed autoimmune disease, was present in all patients, so the immune response of the patients might differ from that of healthy individuals. Repeated subsampling changed both the strength of the expansion versus patch-test correlation and the threshold at which that correlation became significant. No change with DPC sensitization was found in the number of TCRs above 1 in 1000 frequency, and no evidence of global repertoire structure alterations was found. Significantly more large CDR3 similarity clusters were formed by expanded TCRs than by pre-sensitization or healthy control sets, consistent with antigen-driven responses.

Reading from cysteine to phenylalanine, the CDR3 counts 12 amino acids. The kept DNA is CDR3 alone, 36 bases in frame from the first base. Ends trimmed: V by 4 bases, J by 6 bases; bases unmatched to a gene: 1. According to the germline V gene, CDR1 reads SQVTM and CDR2 reads ANQGSEA. This clonotype was counted many times. Its antigen is still unknown. Qualities for individual bases were not recorded, and no much larger clone is one base off. The time point label corresponds to: patch test 1, 2 weeks after DPC sensitization. The treatment or condition tag for this specimen amounts to: therapeutic diphenylcyclopropenone sensitization with weekly scalp DPC. At every patch-test visit, the blood draw took place before the patch test was put on. Patients were considered eligible if aged 18 to 70, diagnosed with alopecia and deemed suitable for DPC therapy, and patients were excluded if pregnant. Unfractionated whole blood was collected in Tempus Blood RNA tubes, and total RNA was extracted from that blood.

Library generation was performed with RACE. The instrument was a NextSeq 500. During library preparation, unique molecular identifiers were attached to individual cDNA molecules so that TCRs could be counted in a quantitative, reproducible way. For every blood RNA sample, sequencing covered both the TCR alpha and TCR beta chains. Per the original workflow: Samples had a median of roughly 99,000 TCRs, with a range from roughly 20,000 to 700,000. V, J and CDR3 annotation of the TCR reads was performed with the Decombinator software suite. To make PS versus PT1 abundance plots, every sample was subsampled to the same number of TCRs (28,000). Expanded TCRs were defined as absent before sensitization and observed at least eight times at the 2-week time point. Through fastp at Q25 and MiXCR, TCRdb rebuilt clones from the public reads, retaining in-frame beta chains. All rows with the same CDR3 protein become a single entry with the most common DNA and genes. V and J calls and clone size were set by TCRdb, not the authors. For this sample the table gives 300,000 to 450,000 distinct CDR3 sequences, of which approximately 4.4% were detected only once. Under 3% of the sample rests with the top ten.

The material sequenced was whole blood, taken in connection with sensitization to the hapten diphenylcyclopropenone (DPC). The clonotype originates from a woman aged 45-65 years with alopecia areata. Some clones in this sample may be carry-over from other donors' samples. The receptor chain draws on TRBV29-1 and TRBJ2-3; TRBD2 agrees with 10 junctional bases. The sequenced DNA is TGCAGCGTTGGACTAGCGGGCGATACGCAGTATTTT. This sequence encodes CSVGLAGDTQYF.